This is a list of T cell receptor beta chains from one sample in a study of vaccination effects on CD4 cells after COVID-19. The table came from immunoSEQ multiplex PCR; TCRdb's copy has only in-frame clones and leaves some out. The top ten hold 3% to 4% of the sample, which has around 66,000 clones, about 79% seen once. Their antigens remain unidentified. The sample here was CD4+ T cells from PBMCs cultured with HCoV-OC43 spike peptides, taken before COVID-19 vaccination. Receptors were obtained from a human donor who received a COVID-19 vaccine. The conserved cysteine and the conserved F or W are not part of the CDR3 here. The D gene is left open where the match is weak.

ASSLNRVHQETQY	TRBV5-1	TRBJ2-5	-
ASSDFRLAGNTGELF	TRBV10-2	TRBJ2-2	TRBD2
ASSNGQAPIYGYT	TRBV6-6	TRBJ1-2	TRBD1
ASSYSLVGTGELF	TRBV6-5	TRBJ2-2	-
ASSGPFGQRLAKNIQY	TRBV21-1	TRBJ2-4	-
ASSWQAGGYNTGELF	TRBV19	TRBJ2-2	TRBD2
ASSKGHGQQETQY	TRBV21-1	TRBJ2-5	-
ASSAGTGTGELF	TRBV7-2	TRBJ2-2	TRBD1
ASSLEYQPQH	TRBV7-2	TRBJ1-5	-
ASSEYTGELF	TRBV2	TRBJ2-2	-
ASSPAGSSYNEQF	TRBV18	TRBJ2-1	-
ASSPGQGLGYT	TRBV7-3	TRBJ1-2	-
ASSRDVIGTEAF	TRBV4-3	TRBJ1-1	-
ASSLSTSPLH	TRBV28	TRBJ1-6	-
ASSVMGSTGELF	TRBV9	TRBJ2-2	-
ASYGSARGPRKIEKLF	TRBV27	TRBJ1-4	TRBD1
ASSPYSGGSTDTQY	TRBV18	TRBJ2-3	TRBD2
ASSLASGNQPQH	TRBV7-2	TRBJ1-5	-
ASSQGSHPNYGYT	TRBV4-1	TRBJ1-2	-
ASSMVWSNQPQH	TRBV19	TRBJ1-5	-
ASSPWTSGDAETQY	TRBV7-9	TRBJ2-5	TRBD2
ASSSRTGGFSQPQH	TRBV9	TRBJ1-5	TRBD1
ASSVTWDYGYT	TRBV7-2	TRBJ1-2	-
ASSLQHTTGGSVRVF	TRBV7-2	TRBJ2-2	TRBD1
ASNQGLNTGELF	TRBV5-1	TRBJ2-2	-
ASSFLLGRAF	TRBV28	TRBJ1-1	-
ASSLTSERTDTQY	TRBV3-1/TRBV3-2	TRBJ2-3	TRBD2
ASSLTGTSVDEQF	TRBV5-1	TRBJ2-1	TRBD2
ASSPDRPYNSPLH	TRBV18	TRBJ1-6	TRBD1
AWRRQDHSPLH	TRBV30	TRBJ1-6	-
ASTPGGNRGYT	TRBV3-1/TRBV3-2	TRBJ1-2	TRBD1
ATLDRFNQPQH	TRBV6-6	TRBJ1-5	TRBD1
ASSEGRLNTEAF	TRBV6-4	TRBJ1-1	-
ASTPPPGQGVQPQH	TRBV19	TRBJ1-5	TRBD1
ASSLQTGANQPQH	TRBV7-2	TRBJ1-5	TRBD1
ASSDSTISTDTQY	TRBV6-4	TRBJ2-3	-
ASSYGGTPNSNQPQH	TRBV6-2/TRBV6-3	TRBJ1-5	-
ASSSRTSGGTDTQY	TRBV5-1	TRBJ2-3	TRBD2
ASMFSGANVLT	TRBV5-4	TRBJ2-6	-
ASSPTSGGRDTGELF	TRBV4-1	TRBJ2-2	TRBD2
SVAQGTRGYT	TRBV29-1	TRBJ1-2	-
ASSLNGLATETQY	TRBV5-5	TRBJ2-5	TRBD2
ASSLGLMNTGELF	TRBV7-3	TRBJ2-2	-
ASTRQGRAF	TRBV12-3/TRBV12-4	TRBJ1-1	TRBD1
ASKGRGTDTQY	TRBV19	TRBJ2-3	-
ASRGQGSTEAF	TRBV28	TRBJ1-1	TRBD1
ASSEGRGTGANVLT	TRBV7-3	TRBJ2-6	-
ASSLDRPINNSPLH	TRBV7-2	TRBJ1-6	-
ASSRGRGAEAF	TRBV27	TRBJ1-1	-
ASSLWWLRSSGANVLT	TRBV7-2	TRBJ2-6	-
ASSYGGRMDGYT	TRBV6-5	TRBJ1-2	-
ASTENFSGNTIY	TRBV28	TRBJ1-3	-
AIQGSDASDTQY	TRBV10-3	TRBJ2-3	-
ASSFRTSTDTQY	TRBV27	TRBJ2-3	-
ASRDRGSSNQPQH	TRBV19	TRBJ1-5	TRBD1
ASTWARNNSPLH	TRBV6-5	TRBJ1-6	-
ASSSYRGIIYEQF	TRBV5-5	TRBJ2-1	TRBD1
ASSVAGRGGGETQY	TRBV9	TRBJ2-5	TRBD2
ASRQAGGGEKLF	TRBV27	TRBJ1-4	TRBD1
ASSERRAETQY	TRBV18	TRBJ2-5	-